This TCR beta chain was sequenced in a study of blood T cell repertoires in COVID-19 (dated by TCRdb to about 2020). Study-wide context: Samples from collaborators originated in the United States, Italy and Spain and spanned both the acute and convalescent phases of COVID-19. The prospective study material was composed of cDNA or gDNA derived from T cells, B-cell-depleted T cells, or PBMCs. The dataset comprised deeply sampled blood TCRbeta repertoires from subjects exposed to, actively infected with, or recovered from COVID-19. The repertoires were made available in a free public database intended to serve as a resource for research on the immune response to SARS-CoV-2. Samples came from the ongoing ImmuneRACE study (first 160 participants) plus 1,254 subjects from 6 global collaborators. Sample metadata almost always included a de-identified subject ID, COVID-19 status, age in years and sex. Where available, HLA class I and class II types were obtained from metadata supplied by the sample provider rather than from assay-based typing.

Points on this clone: This clone's antigen is unknown. Per-base qualities were not stored, and no clone one base away is much larger.

Here is what the overall study found, with its caveats: The quantity of clinical and demographic metadata differed by source and by participant and was supplied without curation.

Samples from volunteer blood donors who had recovered from COVID-19 were contributed by a second Seattle source. Each collaborating institution followed its own protocols to collect whole blood in K2EDTA tubes. For TCRbeta analysis, collaborators shipped samples in one of three forms: frozen whole blood, isolated PBMCs, or DNA extracted from either of those sample types. CDR1 and CDR2 are read off the germline V gene as SGHTA and FQGTGA. From the cysteine up to the phenylalanine, the CDR3 has a length of 13 residues. Just the 39-base CDR3 DNA is kept, in frame starting at base 1. Deletion took 0 bases off V and 4 bases off J, with a span of 6 bases between the germline ends. TCRbeta CDR3 regions were amplified from genomic DNA using the immunoSEQ Assay, a bias-controlled multiplex PCR. The study's own analysis went as follows. Within the assay, amplification of reference gene primers was used to estimate how many nucleated cells each sample contained. Sequence reads were collapsed and filtered to measure the absolute abundance of every unique TCRbeta CDR3 rearrangement. Productive Simpson clonality was computed per sample as the square root of Simpson's diversity index over productive rearrangements. In its TCRdb copy, this immuneACCESS table keeps in-frame sequences only and misses some clones. Where compared with another copy, unresolved V genes explain less than half of these, and the others have no known cause. V and J calls plus clone size are reproduced from that table; the DNA served to infer D and trimming. This sample has over 200,000 clones in its table, and 86% of those were observed once. The ten largest make up about 3% of the sample.

Sequencing used peripheral blood. The TCR originated in a woman in her 30s who had recovered from COVID-19. The chain is assembled from TRBV7-3 and TRBJ2-5; the D gene is perhaps TRBD1, from 6 matching bases. The CDR3 region reads CASSLTGGETQYF. The DNA reads TGTGCCAGCAGCTTAACAGGGGGAGAGACCCAGTACTTC.